This entry lists 32 T cell receptor beta chains sequenced from one sample in a study of shared clonotypes between healthy human individuals. The data were produced by immunoSEQ multiplex PCR, yet TCRdb's version contains in-frame clones alone and is incomplete. Among about 1 million clones listed, 75% were seen once. The material sequenced was memory CD4+ T cells sorted from blood. As to subset: CD45RA-negative fraction. These receptors were obtained from a man aged 18 to 29 in good health.

This clone has a handful of counts. The chain employs TRBV9 and TRBJ1-1, with 7 bases matching TRBD1. Germline assignment: CDR1 SGDLS and CDR2 YYNGEE. The CDR3 has 15 residues. The V gene end was trimmed by 4 bases and the J gene end by 1 base; junction bases not matched to a gene: 7. CDR3: CASSKGGQENTEAFF. DNA of the CDR3: TGTGCCAGCAGCAAAGGGGGCCAGGAGAACACTGAAGCTTTCTTT.

The chain joins TRBV6-4 to TRBJ1-3; a weak D match, TRBD1 (6 bases). The CDR3 runs to 15 residues. V shed 8 bases and J shed 0 bases, with 14 bases lying between them. From germline, CDR1 is MRHNA and CDR2 SNTAGT. This CDR3 is CASRPGHGSGNTIYF. CDR3 DNA: TGTGCCAGCCGGCCGGGACACGGCTCTGGAAACACCATATATTTT.

The sample holds a few counts of this clone. This chain links TRBV4-3 with TRBJ1-4; D gene unclear. This CDR3 has 14 residues. The ends were cut back, 0 bases at V and 0 bases at J, with 2 bases in the middle. Looked up from germline, CDR1 is LGHNA and CDR2 is YSLEER. CDR3 DNA: TGCGCCAGCAGCCAAGATGCAACTAATGAAAAACTGTTTTTT. It is translated as CASSQDATNEKLFF.

With regard to this clone: One end of the junction fails to match germline, which may point to a read error. CDR3 residues: CASSPGRILYNEQFF. The CDR3 DNA follows: TGTGCTAGCAGCCCCGGGAGAATCCTATACAATGAGCAGTTCTTC. The V and J genes are TRBV7-7 and TRBJ2-1; weak D call: TRBD2 (6 bases). The CDR3 extends over 15 amino acids. The germline gives CDR1 SSHAT, CDR2 FNYEAQ (reference sequence).

The chain carries TRBV7-8 and TRBJ1-2; D possibly corresponds to TRBD1 (5 bases). V dropped 5 bases and J dropped 6 bases, with 10 bases sitting between them. This CDR3 is 12 amino acids long. The germline V gene encodes CDR1 SGHVS and CDR2 FQNEAQ. The CDR3: CASSRDQNGYTF. CDR3 in DNA: TGTGCCAGCAGCCGGGACCAGAATGGCTACACCTTC.

This rearrangement joins TRBV7-2 to TRBJ1-2; D not resolved. The CDR3 length is 18 residues. The V end lost 1 base, the J end lost 8 bases, and 26 bases lay between the germline ends. In germline, CDR1 is SGHTA, CDR2 FQGNSA. DNA of the CDR3: TGTGCCAGCAGCTTAGATTTGTCCATGCCGAAGCGGGTTGGAGGCTACACCTTC. Amino acid sequence: CASSLDLSMPKRVGGYTF. Full variable domain (rest looked up from reference TRBV7-2 and TRBJ1-2): GAGVSQSPSNKVTEKGKDVELRCDPISGHTALYWYRQSLGQGLEFLIYFQGNSAPDKSGLPSDRFSAERTGGSVSTLTIQRTQQEDSAVYLCASSLDLSMPKRVGGYTFGSGTRLTVV.

The chain carries TRBV2 and TRBJ1-3; no firm D call. Germline loops: CDR1 SNHLY, CDR2 FYNNEI. The V and J ends lost 10 bases and 2 bases respectively, with 9 bases between them. The CDR3 loop spans 12 amino acids. CDR3 in amino acids: CATAPPGNTIYF. The DNA for the CDR3 is TGTGCCACCGCACCCCCTGGAAACACCATATATTTT.

The CDR3 is CASSLPASSYNEQFF. CDR3 bases: TGCGCCAGCAGTCTACCGGCTTCCTCCTACAATGAGCAGTTCTTC. The chain combines TRBV5-1 with TRBJ2-1; D gene uncertain. CDR3 length equals 15 residues. The germline V and J ends were trimmed by 5 bases and 0 bases, with 12 bases remaining between them. The germline CDR1 and CDR2 sequences are SGHRS and YFSETQ.

This chain links TRBV11-3 with TRBJ1-1; no reliable D call. CDR3 size: 15 residues. Germline-derived CDR1 and CDR2 are SGHNT and YENEEA. V lost 6 bases and J 1 base, leaving 15 bases between the germline ends. The CDR3 reads CASRDLRGRNTEAFF. The DNA of the CDR3 is TGTGCCAGCAGAGACCTCAGAGGGAGGAACACTGAAGCTTTCTTT. The full variable domain, with the rest looked up from reference TRBV11-3 and TRBJ1-1, is EAGVVQSPRYKIIEKKQPVAFWCNPISGHNTLYWYLQNLGQGPELLIRYENEEAVDDSQLPKDRFSAERLKGVDSTLKIQPAELGDSAVYLCASRDLRGRNTEAFFGQGTRLTVV.

The chain recombines TRBV7-9 with TRBJ2-2; possible D gene TRBD2, 7 bases. Looked up from germline, CDR1 is SEHNR and CDR2 is FQNEAQ (reference sequence). V was clipped by 5 bases and J by 2 bases, with 15 bases between them. This CDR3 is built from 16 residues. CDR3 amino acids: CASSLGGGSNTGELFF. The CDR3 nucleotides are TGTGCCAGCAGCCTGGGCGGGGGCTCTAACACCGGGGAGCTGTTTTTT.

The gene calls are TRBV7-8 and TRBJ1-3, with D unresolved. Germline V gene lookup returns CDR1 SGHVS and CDR2 FQNEAQ. V was pared by 1 base and J by 2 bases, with 12 bases between. CDR3 size: 16 residues. The CDR3 is CASSLVNTVAGNTIYF. CDR3 coding DNA: TGTGCCAGCAGCTTAGTGAATACAGTTGCTGGAAACACCATATATTTT.

The chain employs TRBV6-1 and TRBJ1-1; no definite D call. Trimming removed 3 bases at V and 0 bases at J, with 5 bases between. CDR3 size: 13 residues. In germline, CDR1 is MNHNS, CDR2 SASEGT. In DNA, the CDR3 is TGTGCCAGCAGTGAGAAATTGAACACTGAAGCTTTCTTT. It encodes CASSEKLNTEAFF.

V usage is TRBV7-8 and J usage is TRBJ2-1; TRBD1 aligns across 8 bases. The CDR3 sequence is 16 residues long. Losses at the gene ends were 3 bases for V and 3 bases for J; bases not matched to a gene: 7. Per germline, CDR1 SGHVS and CDR2 FQNEAQ. The CDR3 protein is CASSFQGAMIYNEQFF. In nucleotides, the CDR3 is TGTGCCAGCAGCTTCCAGGGGGCCATGATCTACAATGAGCAGTTCTTC.

The chain has TRBV5-6 and TRBJ2-3; 10 bases are shared with TRBD1. Losses at the gene ends were 5 bases for V and 2 bases for J; bases not matched to a gene: 8. CDR1 SGHDT and CDR2 YYEEEE come from the germline V gene. This CDR3 is built from 16 residues. CDR3 DNA: TGTGCCAGCAGTCGTACCGGGACAGGGGTCACAGATACGCAGTATTTT. Translating it yields CASSRTGTGVTDTQYF.

The chain recombines TRBV7-2 with TRBJ2-5; 10 positions match TRBD1. The CDR3 has 15 amino acids. The trim removed 5 bases at V and 5 bases at J, leaving 8 bases unmatched. Germline lookup yields CDR1 SGHTA and CDR2 FQGNSA. This CDR3 is CASSIRQGARETQYF. CDR3 nucleotides: TGTGCCAGCAGCATCCGACAGGGGGCCAGGGAGACCCAGTACTTC.

V usage is TRBV5-4 and J usage is TRBJ2-3; 7 bases are a match to TRBD2. Germline CDR1 is SGHNT and CDR2 is YYREEE (reference sequence). The CDR3 covers 16 residues. V lost 4 bases, J lost 2 bases, and 10 bases stayed unmatched. In DNA, the CDR3 is TGTGCCAGCAGCCTGCTCGATGCGGGGGTCACAGATACGCAGTATTTT. Its translation is CASSLLDAGVTDTQYF.

The chain joins TRBV6-1 to TRBJ1-5, with a tentative D call TRBD1 (5 bases). The germline V gene encodes CDR1 MNHNS and CDR2 SASEGT. Trimming removed 0 bases from V and 6 bases from J, with 15 bases in between. The CDR3 has 16 amino acids. CDR3 DNA: TGTGCCAGCAGTGAAGCGCTGGGGAATAGGGGTCAGCCCCAGCATTTT. Translation gives CASSEALGNRGQPQHF.

The V gene is TRBV19, the J gene TRBJ1-5; 8 bases agree with TRBD1. Germline V gives CDR1 LNHDA, CDR2 SQIVND (reference sequence). The ends lost 4 bases at V and 6 bases at J; junction bases unmatched: 11. CDR3 length: 16 amino acids. CDR3 coding DNA: TGTGCCAGTAGTAACCCTGCCAGGGGGCTTCGTCAGCCCCAGCATTTT. Translated, it gives CASSNPARGLRQPQHF.

The rearrangement joins TRBV5-1 to TRBJ2-3; no clear D gene. V gave up 0 bases and J gave up 4 bases, with 21 bases separating them. Per germline, CDR1 SGHRS and CDR2 YFSETQ. There are 18 residues in the CDR3. DNA of the CDR3: TGCGCCAGCAGCTTGGCGGTGCTGAGCCAACTCCGCGCAGATACGCAGTATTTT. Encoded protein: CASSLAVLSQLRADTQYF.

This chain uses TRBV5-1 with TRBJ1-6; D uncertain. The CDR3 is 14 residues long. Germline values: CDR1 SGHRS, CDR2 YFSETQ. V lost 4 bases, J lost 13 bases, and 18 bases lay in between. The CDR3 DNA is TGCGCCAGCAGCGAGTCAGGAGCCCGGGTGCCCCTCCACTTT. It is translated as CASSESGARVPLHF. Using reference TRBV5-1 and TRBJ1-6 for the parts outside the CDR3, the full variable domain is KAGVTQTPRYLIKTRGQQVTLSCSPISGHRSVSWYQQTPGQGLQFLFEYFSETQRNKGNFPGRFSGRQFSNSRSEMNVSTLELGDSALYLCASSESGARVPLHFGNGTRLTVT.

The V call is TRBV6-1, the J call TRBJ2-7; a possible D gene is TRBD2 (6 bases). The ends were cut back, 2 bases at V and 4 bases at J, with 15 bases in the middle. Germline assignment: CDR1 MNHNS and CDR2 SASEGT. This CDR3 has 15 residues. CDR3 region: CASSELGSGNYEQYF. CDR3 coding DNA: TGTGCCAGCAGTGAACTTGGTAGCGGTAATTACGAGCAGTACTTC.

This CDR3 is CASSIRDSRNEKLFF. Written as DNA, the CDR3 is TGCGCCAGCAGCATCCGGGACAGCCGGAATGAAAAACTGTTTTTT. The chain joins TRBV5-1 to TRBJ1-4, with 7 nucleotides matching TRBD1. This CDR3 is built from 15 residues. The germline gives CDR1 SGHRS, CDR2 YFSETQ. Trimming removed 4 bases from V and 5 bases from J; junction bases left unmatched: 8.

This sequence joins TRBV28 and TRBJ1-4; a weak D match, TRBD1 (6 bases). Germline V gene lookup returns CDR1 MDHEN and CDR2 SYDVKM. The V gene lost 3 bases and the J gene lost 7 bases, with 15 bases spanning the gap. CDR3 length: 15 residues. CDR3 sequence reads: CASSFTGKRSEKLFF. The CDR3 DNA follows: TGTGCCAGCAGTTTCACAGGGAAACGAAGTGAAAAACTGTTTTTT.

This clone has just a few counts. The chain carries TRBV6-6 and TRBJ1-1; D is undetermined. The CDR3 extends over 14 amino acids. The V end lost 4 bases, the J end lost 0 bases, and 9 bases lay between the germline ends. Germline CDR1 is MNHNY and CDR2 is SVGAGI (reference sequence). The DNA of the CDR3 is TGTGCCAGCAGTTGGGTGTCGATGAACACTGAAGCTTTCTTT. Amino acid sequence: CASSWVSMNTEAFF.

The table lists this clone with many counts. Other DNA sequences from this sample encode an identical CDR3 as well. The chain recombines TRBV28 with TRBJ1-2; D gene uncertain. The CDR3 contains 12 residues. The ends were cut back, 1 base at V and 7 bases at J, with 7 bases in the middle. Germline assignment: CDR1 MDHEN and CDR2 SYDVKM. Here the CDR3 DNA reads TGTGCCAGCAGTTTATCGGCAGGTGGCTACACCTTC. Translated: CASSLSAGGYTF.

This clone was counted between two and nine times. J is TRBJ1-1 and V is TRBV30; D remains unclear. V lost 5 bases to trimming and J lost 4 bases, with 8 bases between them. Germline CDR1 and CDR2: GTSNPN and SVGIG (reference sequence). The CDR3 has 11 amino acids. The chain's CDR3 is CAWYQVTEAFF. The DNA of the CDR3 is TGTGCCTGGTACCAGGTCACTGAAGCTTTCTTT.

The chain is built from TRBV29-1 and TRBJ1-5, with 9 bases lining up with TRBD1. Trimming cost V 6 bases and J 6 bases; bases outside gene matches: 6. The CDR3 is 13 residues long. CDR1 is SQVTM, CDR2 ANQGSEA, per germline. The CDR3 loop reads CSVGTGSGQPQHF. CDR3 in DNA: TGCAGCGTCGGGACAGGGTCGGGTCAGCCCCAGCATTTT.

The chain recombines TRBV2 with TRBJ2-4; D call uncertain. Per germline, CDR1 SNHLY and CDR2 FYNNEI. The CDR3 runs 13 residues. Trimming took off 9 bases at V and 3 bases at J, with 12 bases between the two ends. The CDR3 nucleotides read TGTGCCAGTTTGGGTGTGGACAAAAACATTCAGTACTTC. This codes for CASLGVDKNIQYF.

The gene calls are TRBV6-5 and TRBJ1-6; the D is unclear. This CDR3 comprises 15 residues. The V and J ends lost 7 bases and 0 bases respectively, with 10 bases between them. Germline assignment: CDR1 MNHEY and CDR2 SVGAGI. This chain's CDR3 is CASKRISSYNSPLHF. As DNA, the CDR3 is TGTGCCAGCAAGAGGATTAGCTCCTATAATTCACCCCTCCACTTT.

This clone was seen many times. The chain employs TRBV18 and TRBJ2-7, with D tentatively TRBD1 (6 bases). In germline, CDR1 is KGHSH, CDR2 LQKENI. V shed 6 bases and J shed 1 base, with 10 bases lying between them. CDR3 size: 13 residues. CDR3 sequence: CASSGTPSYEQYF. The CDR3 DNA reads as TGTGCCAGCTCCGGGACACCTTCCTACGAGCAGTACTTC.

The chain links TRBV2 to TRBJ1-6; D remains unclear. The CDR3 totals 12 residues. With 6 bases removed from V and 7 bases from J, the gap between germline ends came to 7 bases. Germline V gene data show CDR1 as SNHLY and CDR2 as FYNNEI. CDR3 loop: CASREGNSPLHF. CDR3 nucleotide sequence: TGTGCCAGCAGGGAGGGAAATTCACCCCTCCACTTT.

The chain has TRBV19 and TRBJ1-1, with 7 nucleotides matching TRBD1. There are 15 residues in the CDR3. Germline CDR1 is LNHDA and CDR2 is SQIVND (reference sequence). The J segment lost 2 bases and the V segment lost 7 bases, leaving 10 bases of the junction unmatched. CDR3 sequence (DNA): TGTGCCAGTACCCGGTCCGGGACAGCCAACACTGAAGCTTTCTTT. This translates into CASTRSGTANTEAFF.